Presented here are 30 T cell receptor beta chains from one specimen sequenced in a study of blood T cell repertoires in COVID-19. TCRdb keeps only in-frame clones here, not all; method: immunoSEQ multiplex PCR. Altogether about 240,000 clones are present, approximately 86% being singletons, with the ten largest covering 5.5%. Sequenced material: peripheral blood. All receptors come from a human donor in a cohort sampled during active COVID-19.

The V call is TRBV7-9, the J call TRBJ1-1; 8 bases align to TRBD1. The CDR3 has 14 residues. CDR1 and CDR2 from the germline V gene are SEHNR and FQNEAQ (reference sequence). Trimming removed 5 bases from V and 2 bases from J; junction bases left unmatched: 4. The CDR3 region has the DNA TGTGCCAGCAGCCCGGGACAGGCCAACACTGAAGCTTTCTTT. This codes for CASSPGQANTEAFF.

The rearrangement uses TRBV25-1 and TRBJ2-3, with D perhaps matching TRBD2 (7 bases). This CDR3 is built from 14 residues. The V end lost 6 bases, the J end lost 3 bases, and 13 bases lay between the germline ends. CDR1 is MGHDK and CDR2 is SYGVNS in the germline V gene. CDR3 sequence (DNA): TGTGCCAGCAGCCCGGGGGGCGGTACAGATACGCAGTATTTT. Translated: CASSPGGGTDTQYF.

The gene calls are TRBV30 and TRBJ1-4, with 10 positions matching TRBD1. The CDR3 has 15 amino acids. V shed 5 bases, J shed 1 base, and the junction held 4 bases outside the gene matches. The germline CDR1 and CDR2 sequences are GTSNPN and SVGIG (reference sequence). The CDR3 DNA follows: TGTGCCTGGGTCCGGACAGGGGGAACTAATGAAAAACTGTTTTTT. Its protein is CAWVRTGGTNEKLFF.

V and J are TRBV4-2 and TRBJ1-1, with 8 bases matching TRBD1. The junction had 10 bases not matched to a gene; V was cut back by 0 bases and J by 10 bases. Germline V CDR1 and CDR2: LGHNA, YNFKEQ. The CDR3 consists of 15 residues. The CDR3, as DNA: TGTGCCAGCAGCCAAGAGGGGACAGGCTCCAGGGTAGCTTTCTTT. This translates into CASSQEGTGSRVAFF.

In its sample, this clone was seen a few times. This chain connects TRBV10-3 to TRBJ2-7, with D tentatively TRBD1 (5 bases). Germline CDR1 is ENHRY and CDR2 is SYGVKD. This CDR3 is 15 amino acids long. Deletions cut 6 bases from V and 7 bases from J, with 22 bases between. CDR3: CAISPAPPGLKEQYF. DNA for the CDR3: TGTGCCATCAGCCCCGCCCCCCCAGGGCTCAAAGAGCAGTACTTC.

This chain links TRBV6-6 with TRBJ1-5; weak D call: TRBD1 (5 bases). The CDR3 covers 14 residues. Germline V CDR1 and CDR2: MNHNY, SVGAGI (reference sequence). V lost 5 bases and J lost 3, with 11 bases in between. The CDR3: CASSRGQNNQPQHF. CDR3 bases: TGTGCCAGCAGTCGAGGACAAAACAATCAGCCCCAGCATTTT.

J is TRBJ2-2 and V is TRBV5-8; D is ambiguous. CDR1 and CDR2 from the germline V gene are SGHTS and YDEGEE. Deletions cut 2 bases from V and 2 bases from J, with 7 bases between. The CDR3 sequence is 14 residues long. The CDR3 protein is CASSFNRNTGELFF. For the CDR3, the DNA is TGTGCCAGCAGCTTTAACAGAAACACCGGGGAGCTGTTTTTT.

This chain joins TRBV2 and TRBJ2-7; TRBD2 matches 12 bases. The CDR3 covers 17 residues. Per the germline V gene, CDR1 is SNHLY and CDR2 is FYNNEI. V gave up 6 bases and J gave up 5 bases; unmatched junction bases: 14. As DNA, the CDR3 is TGTGCCAGCAGCGGACAGCCCTCGACTAGCGGGGGCAACGAGCAGTACTTC. Protein: CASSGQPSTSGGNEQYF.

The chain carries TRBV6-1 and TRBJ2-7; D is unclear. The CDR3 contains 13 residues. V lost 2 bases to trimming and J lost 2 bases, with 7 bases between them. In germline, CDR1 is MNHNS, CDR2 SASEGT. As DNA, the CDR3 is TGTGCCAGCAGTGAACAGGCAACCTACGAGCAGTACTTC. Encoded protein: CASSEQATYEQYF.

This chain connects TRBV15 to TRBJ1-6; 10 bases map to TRBD1. CDR3 length: 14 amino acids. With V trimmed by 4 bases and J by 8 bases, 2 bases remained unmatched. Per germline, CDR1 LNHNV and CDR2 YYDKDF (reference sequence). CDR3 sequence (DNA): TGTGCCACCAGCAAAGACAGGGGGCATTCACCCCTCCACTTT. This translates into CATSKDRGHSPLHF.

The chain has TRBV28 and TRBJ1-2; perhaps TRBD1 as D (6 bases). The CDR3 extends over 13 amino acids. The V end was cut by 6 bases, the J end by 8 bases, with 16 bases between. The germline CDR1 and CDR2 sequences are MDHEN and SYDVKM. The DNA for the CDR3 is TGTGCCAGCAGCCCCGCCTGGGGGCGAGGCTACACCTTC. This gives the protein CASSPAWGRGYTF.

The chain employs TRBV30 and TRBJ2-7; D perhaps matches TRBD2 (6 bases). Germline CDR1 and CDR2: GTSNPN and SVGIG (reference sequence). Between the trimmed V and J ends, which lost 2 bases and 0 bases, there was a span of 14 bases. The CDR3 spans 15 residues. The CDR3 nucleotides are TGTGCCTGGAGTCGTGGAGGGGCCACCTCCTACGAGCAGTACTTC. Its protein product is CAWSRGGATSYEQYF.

The J gene is TRBJ2-1, the V gene TRBV7-9; tentative D call: TRBD1 (5 bases). Germline CDR1 is SEHNR and CDR2 is FQNEAQ (reference sequence). The V gene lost 4 bases and the J gene lost 3 bases, with 13 bases spanning the gap. The CDR3 length is 15 residues. This CDR3 reads CASSSVQVGYNEQFF. The DNA for the CDR3 is TGTGCCAGCAGCTCAGTACAGGTCGGCTACAATGAGCAGTTCTTC.

Here the CDR3 reads CASSQDTTGTNLLNTEAFF. The CDR3, as DNA: TGCGCCAGCAGTCAGGACACAACAGGGACTAACCTTTTGAACACTGAAGCTTTCTTT. The chain employs TRBV23-1 and TRBJ1-1; a weak D match, TRBD1 (6 bases). TRBV23-1 is an ORF; its function is uncertain. The CDR3 totals 19 residues. V shed 3 bases and J shed 0 bases, with 23 bases lying between them.

This clone was seen just once. This chain connects TRBV19 to TRBJ2-7; D perhaps matches TRBD1 (5 bases). Germline CDR1 LNHDA, CDR2 SQIVND (reference sequence). V lost 7 bases and J 1 base, leaving 11 bases between the germline ends. The CDR3 is 13 residues long. The CDR3, as DNA: TGTGCCAGTACCTCAGGGCAGTCCTACGAGCAGTACTTC. It translates to CASTSGQSYEQYF.

The chain combines TRBV12-3 or TRBV12-4 with TRBJ1-1; D is undetermined. This CDR3 has 12 residues. Trimming removed 5 bases from V and 6 bases from J, with 10 bases in between. The CDR3: CASSPQSSEAFF. CDR3 bases: TGTGCCAGCAGTCCACAGTCATCTGAAGCTTTCTTT.

As concerns this clone: Distinct nucleotide sequences in the sample also encode this CDR3. This chain uses TRBV11-3 with TRBJ1-1; no clear D gene. CDR1 SGHNT and CDR2 YENEEA come from the germline V gene. V lost 0 bases and J lost 3, with 5 bases in between. This CDR3 has 13 amino acids. The CDR3 here is CASSLERDTEAFF. CDR3 coding DNA: TGTGCCAGCAGCTTAGAACGGGACACTGAAGCTTTCTTT.

V gene TRBV27 combines with J gene TRBJ2-7, with D uncertain. CDR1 is MNHEY and CDR2 is SMNVEV in the germline V gene (reference sequence). Trimming removed 0 bases at V and 0 bases at J, with 6 bases between. The CDR3 is 14 residues long. In DNA form, the CDR3 reads TGTGCCAGCAGTTTATCGTACAGCTCCTACGAGCAGTACTTC. Its protein is CASSLSYSSYEQYF.

This clone was seen more than once but under ten times. The chain is built from TRBV3-1 (or the pseudogene TRBV3-2) and TRBJ2-7; D is possibly TRBD1 (6 bases). V was clipped by 8 bases and J by 2 bases, with 16 bases between them. The germline V gene has CDR1 LGHDT and CDR2 YNNKEL (reference sequence). The CDR3 sequence is 14 residues long. This CDR3 is CASGPSGHPYEQYF. The CDR3 bases are TGTGCCAGCGGCCCATCGGGACACCCCTACGAGCAGTACTTC.

This clone was counted a single time. V is TRBV7-9 and J is TRBJ2-7; 9 positions agree with TRBD2. Germline values: CDR1 SEHNR, CDR2 FQNEAQ (reference sequence). The CDR3 totals 15 residues. Trimming took 5 bases from V and 0 from J; bases not matched to a gene: 5. CDR3 protein: CASSRQAGGSYEQYF. In DNA form, the CDR3 reads TGTGCCAGCAGCCGACAAGCGGGGGGCTCCTACGAGCAGTACTTC.

The chain joins TRBV5-8 to TRBJ2-1, with a weak D call TRBD2 (6 bases). The CDR3 length is 14 residues. Trimming cost V 6 bases and J 8 bases, with 18 bases left between them. CDR1 is SGHTS and CDR2 is YDEGEE in the germline V gene. The CDR3 DNA reads TGTGCCAGCACTGGGGACCCGGGGGTCTATGAGCAGTTCTTC. It encodes CASTGDPGVYEQFF.

This chain connects TRBV5-1 to TRBJ1-1; TRBD1 matches 7 bases. The germline V gene has CDR1 SGHRS and CDR2 YFSETQ. CDR3 length: 15 amino acids. The J segment lost 2 bases and the V segment lost 0 bases, leaving 4 bases of the junction unmatched. Here the CDR3 DNA reads TGCGCCAGCAGCTTGGTGGACAGGATAAACACTGAAGCTTTCTTT. Encoded protein: CASSLVDRINTEAFF.

The rearrangement links TRBV7-2 to TRBJ2-3; perhaps TRBD2 as D (6 bases). Germline V CDR1 and CDR2: SGHTA, FQGNSA. This CDR3 has 11 amino acids. V was shortened by 5 bases and J by 10 bases, with 10 bases between the two germline ends. DNA for the CDR3: TGTGCCAGCAGCACCGGAGGGTCGCAGTATTTT. Its protein product is CASSTGGSQYF. The full variable domain, its missing parts supplied by reference TRBV7-2 and TRBJ2-3, is GAGVSQSPSNKVTEKGKDVELRCDPISGHTALYWYRQSLGQGLEFLIYFQGNSAPDKSGLPSDRFSAERTGGSVSTLTIQRTQQEDSAVYLCASSTGGSQYFGPGTRLTVL.

The chain combines TRBV19 with TRBJ1-5; D is possibly TRBD1 (6 bases). The CDR3 is 12 residues long. V dropped 7 bases and J dropped 11 bases, with 15 bases sitting between them. Looked up from germline, CDR1 is LNHDA and CDR2 is SQIVND (reference sequence). The CDR3 coding sequence is TGTGCCAGTAACGCAGGGGTGGGATCCCAGCATTTT. Translated, it gives CASNAGVGSQHF.

Only one count was recorded for this clone. The chain has TRBV4-2 and TRBJ2-5; D is possibly TRBD2 (5 bases). Germline CDR1 reads LGHNA; CDR2 reads YNFKEQ. The CDR3 length is 15 residues. V was trimmed by 0 bases and J by 2 bases, leaving 10 bases between them. The CDR3 DNA follows: TGTGCCAGCAGCCAAGACGCGGGTTTACAAGAGACCCAGTACTTC. Encoded protein: CASSQDAGLQETQYF.

This rearrangement joins TRBV11-3 to TRBJ2-7; D unresolved. The V gene lost 5 bases and the J gene lost 7 bases, with 18 bases spanning the gap. Germline CDR1 and CDR2: SGHNT and YENEEA. The CDR3 is 14 amino acids. CDR3 coding DNA: TGTGCCAGCAGCCCTACTTCGCTCTCCGGGGAGCAGTACTTC. Its translation is CASSPTSLSGEQYF.

The V call is TRBV6-1, the J call TRBJ2-6; D may be TRBD1 (6 bases). The V end was cut by 1 base, the J end by 1 base, with 17 bases between. Germline assignment: CDR1 MNHNS and CDR2 SASEGT. CDR3 length: 19 residues. As DNA, the CDR3 is TGTGCCAGCAGTGAAGTGAGGGACACCTTTGGATCTGGGGCCAACGTCCTGACTTTC. Amino acids: CASSEVRDTFGSGANVLTF.

V usage is TRBV27 and J usage is TRBJ1-1; D is unclear. CDR3 length: 15 amino acids. V lost 4 bases, J lost 1 base, and 13 bases lay in between. Germline V gene sequence: CDR1 MNHEY, CDR2 SMNVEV (reference sequence). The CDR3 region has the DNA TGTGCCAGCAGTTACTACGGGGTTGGGAACACTGAAGCTTTCTTT. This codes for CASSYYGVGNTEAFF.

The chain uses TRBV4-1 and TRBJ1-2; 7 positions match TRBD1. CDR3 length equals 14 residues. After removal of 1 base from V and 8 bases from J, the junction contained 7 bases not matched to a gene. From germline, CDR1 is MGHRA and CDR2 YSYEKL. The CDR3 bases are TGCGCCAGCAGCCAAGGAGGGGGCTCGATCGGCTACACCTTC. This gives the protein CASSQGGGSIGYTF.

The chain links TRBV6-5 to TRBJ2-5, with 7 bases identical to TRBD2. Germline V CDR1 and CDR2: MNHEY, SVGAGI. V shed 4 bases and J 2 bases; nucleotides not matched to a gene: 4. This CDR3 has 14 residues. The CDR3 reads CASSFRGDQETQYF. CDR3 coding DNA: TGTGCCAGCAGTTTCCGGGGGGATCAAGAGACCCAGTACTTC.